Shown below are 15 T cell receptor beta chains from a single sample sequenced in a study of T cell changes during pregnancy in multiple sclerosis. Sequenced by immunoSEQ multiplex PCR; TCRdb stores in-frame clones only, minus some. The table includes 60,000 to 85,000 clones, around 90% detected once. Sequenced here: peripheral blood, sampled after pregnancy. The receptors come from a female donor in good health, enrolled as a control in a pregnancy study.

The chain combines TRBV19 with TRBJ2-1, with TRBD1 matching 9 bases. Trimming cost V 3 bases and J 6 bases; bases outside gene matches: 15. The CDR3 has 18 residues. Germline CDR1 reads LNHDA; CDR2 reads SQIVND (reference sequence). The CDR3 DNA is TGTGCCAGTAGTATTTATTTGGACCCCGAGACAGGGGGCAATGAGCAGTTCTTC. Its translation is CASSIYLDPETGGNEQFF. Complete variable domain (other parts from reference TRBV19 and TRBJ2-1): DGGITQSPKYLFRKEGQNVTLSCEQNLNHDAMYWYRQDPGQGLRLIYYSQIVNDFQKGDIAEGYSVSREKKESFPLTVTSAQKNPTAFYLCASSIYLDPETGGNEQFFGPGTRLTVL.

The V call is TRBV10-2, the J call TRBJ1-1, with D tentatively TRBD1 (6 bases). V was clipped by 6 bases and J by 4 bases, with 12 bases between them. There are 13 residues in the CDR3. The germline V gene has CDR1 WSHSY and CDR2 SAAADI. The CDR3 region is CASSPLGGTEAFF. CDR3 sequence (DNA): TGCGCCAGCAGCCCCTTAGGGGGCACTGAAGCTTTCTTT.

The gene calls are TRBV6-1 and TRBJ2-1; 7 positions agree with TRBD2. Germline V gene lookup returns CDR1 MNHNS and CDR2 SASEGT. The CDR3 is 15 residues long. Trimming at V came to 7 bases and at J to 10 bases, leaving 16 bases not matched to a gene. The CDR3 nucleotides read TGTGCCAGCACCTCCCTCGGAGGCGGGAGTGGAGAGCAGTTCTTC. It is translated as CASTSLGGGSGEQFF.

The rearrangement joins TRBV11-1 to TRBJ1-2; D ambiguous. The germline V gene encodes CDR1 SGHAT and CDR2 FQDESV (reference sequence). Between the trimmed V and J ends, which lost 5 bases and 7 bases, there was a span of 14 bases. CDR3 size: 13 residues. CDR3: CASSQRLHGGYTF. The CDR3 nucleotides are TGTGCCAGCAGCCAGAGACTGCATGGTGGCTACACCTTC.

V gene TRBV4-3 combines with J gene TRBJ2-6, with 7 positions matching TRBD2. The CDR3 extends over 17 amino acids. After removal of 4 bases from V and 0 bases from J, the junction contained 6 bases not matched to a gene. The germline CDR1 and CDR2 sequences are LGHNA and YSLEER. CDR3: CASSPSGGYSGANVLTF. CDR3 coding DNA: TGCGCCAGCAGCCCCTCCGGGGGGTACTCTGGGGCCAACGTCCTGACTTTC.

The chain employs TRBV11-2 and TRBJ2-1, with 11 bases lining up with TRBD2. V was pared by 1 base and J by 8 bases, with 16 bases of the junction left unmatched. The germline V gene has CDR1 SGHAT and CDR2 FQNNGV. This CDR3 is 19 amino acids long. CDR3 amino acids: CASSLGLNMVAGGMYEQFF. CDR3 in DNA: TGTGCCAGCAGCTTAGGACTTAACATGGTAGCGGGGGGGATGTATGAGCAGTTCTTC.

This chain connects TRBV7-9 to TRBJ1-1, with D perhaps TRBD1 (5 bases). CDR3 size: 15 residues. Trimming pared 3 bases from V and 1 base from J, leaving 12 bases between. Germline V CDR1 and CDR2: SEHNR, FQNEAQ (reference sequence). The CDR3 DNA sequence: TGTGCCAGCAGCTTGCAGGGCCAGAGGAACACTGAAGCTTTCTTT. This gives the protein CASSLQGQRNTEAFF.

The chain joins TRBV5-3 to TRBJ1-4; 7 bases agree with TRBD1. TRBV5-3 is an ORF for which the function is uncertain. The J segment lost 8 bases and the V segment lost 4 bases, leaving 5 bases of the junction unmatched. The CDR3 runs to 13 residues. The CDR3 DNA reads TGTGCCAGAAGCGGTACAGGGGAAGAAAAACTGTTTTTT. The encoded protein is CARSGTGEEKLFF.

This clone was detected only once. V is TRBV15 and J is TRBJ2-1; no definite D call. From germline, CDR1 is LNHNV and CDR2 YYDKDF (reference sequence). V shed 3 bases and J shed 3 bases, with 12 bases lying between them. This CDR3 contains 15 residues. CDR3 residues: CATSSDLVFYNEQFF. The CDR3 coding sequence is TGTGCCACCAGCAGTGACCTAGTTTTCTACAATGAGCAGTTCTTC.

The genes are TRBV6-5 and TRBJ2-1, with D unresolved. CDR3 length: 15 amino acids. The germline V gene encodes CDR1 MNHEY and CDR2 SVGAGI. Between the trimmed V and J ends, which lost 7 bases and 0 bases, there was a span of 13 bases. The DNA for the CDR3 is TGTGCCAGCAATCCTACGCCGAGCTCCTACAATGAGCAGTTCTTC. It encodes CASNPTPSSYNEQFF.

The rearrangement uses TRBV25-1 and TRBJ1-2; D may be TRBD1 (5 bases). There are 13 residues in the CDR3. The V gene lost 6 bases and the J gene lost 5 bases, with 13 bases spanning the gap. From germline, CDR1 is MGHDK and CDR2 SYGVNS. The CDR3 DNA reads as TGTGCCAGCAGCCTGGAGGGGAGATATGGCTACACCTTC. This codes for CASSLEGRYGYTF.

The rearrangement joins TRBV12-5 to TRBJ2-6; a weak D match, TRBD2 (6 bases). This CDR3 spans 19 amino acids. Trimming shortened V by 0 bases and J by 1 base, and 16 bases separated the two germline ends. The germline V gene encodes CDR1 LGHNT and CDR2 FRNRAP. DNA of the CDR3: TGTGCTAGTGGTTTGGTAGTCGGGAGCGCCGTGTCTGGGGCCAACGTCCTGACTTTC. Its protein is CASGLVVGSAVSGANVLTF.

V gene TRBV7-6 combines with J gene TRBJ2-2, with D possibly matching TRBD1 (5 bases). The CDR3 loop spans 14 amino acids. The V end lost 5 bases, the J end lost 3 bases, and 10 bases lay between the germline ends. Germline loops: CDR1 SGHVS, CDR2 FNYEAQ. The CDR3 DNA sequence: TGTGCCAGCAGCGTTCAGGGCTACACCGGGGAGCTGTTTTTT. Translation: CASSVQGYTGELFF.

CDR3 in DNA: TGCAGCGTTGGGCCCGGACTGAGCTCCTACGAGCAGTACTTC. Amino acids: CSVGPGLSSYEQYF. The rearrangement uses TRBV29-1 and TRBJ2-7; D is possibly TRBD2 (5 bases). Trimming removed 4 bases from V and 0 bases from J, with 13 bases in between. Germline CDR1 SQVTM, CDR2 ANQGSEA. This CDR3 has 14 residues.

This rearrangement joins TRBV11-2 to TRBJ1-4; tentatively, D is TRBD1 (5 bases). Trimming stripped 5 bases from V and 7 bases from J, with 14 bases between. The CDR3 consists of 14 residues. CDR1 is SGHAT, CDR2 FQNNGV, per germline. The CDR3 DNA is TGTGCCAGCAGCCTGGGAGGGGTGGGTGAAAAACTGTTTTTT. Its protein product is CASSLGGVGEKLFF. The full variable domain, completed using reference TRBV11-2 and TRBJ1-4, is EAGVAQSPRYKIIEKRQSVAFWCNPISGHATLYWYQQILGQGPKLLIQFQNNGVVDDSQLPKDRFSAERLKGVDSTLKIQPAKLEDSAVYLCASSLGGVGEKLFFGSGTQLSVL.